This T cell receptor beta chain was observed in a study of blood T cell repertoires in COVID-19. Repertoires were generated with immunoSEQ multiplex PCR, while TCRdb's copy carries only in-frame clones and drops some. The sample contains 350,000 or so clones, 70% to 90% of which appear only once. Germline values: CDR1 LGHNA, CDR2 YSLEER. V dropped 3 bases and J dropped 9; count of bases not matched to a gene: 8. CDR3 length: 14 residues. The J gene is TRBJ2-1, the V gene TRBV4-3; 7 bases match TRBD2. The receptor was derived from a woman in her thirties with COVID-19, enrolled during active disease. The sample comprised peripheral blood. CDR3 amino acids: CASSQGGQQGEQFF. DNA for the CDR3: TGCGCCAGCAGCCAGGGAGGGCAGCAAGGTGAGCAGTTCTTC.